The 14 T cell receptor beta chains below all came from one sample that was sequenced in a study of blood T cell repertoires in COVID-19. Assay used: immunoSEQ multiplex PCR; TCRdb lists only in-frame clones, some missing. The table has more than 80,000 clones, roughly 90% seen once. Sequencing was carried out using peripheral blood. These receptors originate from a human donor with active COVID-19. The donor label of this sample is uncertain.

The chain is built from TRBV11-2 and TRBJ2-7; 7 bases are a match to TRBD2. This CDR3 spans 13 amino acids. CDR1 is SGHAT, CDR2 FQNNGV, per germline. Unmatched junction bases numbered 3, after V lost 5 bases and J lost 2 bases. The CDR3: CASSPGGPYEQYF. The CDR3 bases are TGTGCCAGCAGCCCGGGGGGACCCTACGAGCAGTACTTC.

The V gene is TRBV29-1, the J gene TRBJ2-7, with TRBD2 matching 10 bases. From germline, CDR1 is SQVTM and CDR2 ANQGSEA. The CDR3 runs 16 residues. V lost 4 bases, J lost 2 bases, and 11 bases stayed unmatched. In nucleotides, the CDR3 is TGCAGCGTTGGAGACCTAGGGCTAGCGGGGGCCTACGAGCAGTACTTC. It is translated as CSVGDLGLAGAYEQYF.

This clone was detected only once. The rearrangement links TRBV11-2 to TRBJ2-7; maybe TRBD1 (6 bases). Trimming pared 7 bases from V and 1 base from J, leaving 17 bases between. The germline CDR1 and CDR2 sequences are SGHAT and FQNNGV. The CDR3 extends over 15 amino acids. The CDR3, as DNA: TGTGCCAGCACCCCCTCAGGGACACCGTCCTACGAGCAGTACTTC. Amino acid sequence: CASTPSGTPSYEQYF. The complete variable domain, with remaining parts taken from reference TRBV11-2 and TRBJ2-7, reads EAGVAQSPRYKIIEKRQSVAFWCNPISGHATLYWYQQILGQGPKLLIQFQNNGVVDDSQLPKDRFSAERLKGVDSTLKIQPAKLEDSAVYLCASTPSGTPSYEQYFGPGTRLTVT.

The rearrangement joins TRBV7-8 to TRBJ1-5; the D is unclear. CDR1 SGHVS and CDR2 FQNEAQ come from the germline V gene. V dropped 3 bases and J dropped 10 bases, with 13 bases sitting between them. This CDR3 spans 13 amino acids. The CDR3 DNA is TGTGCCAGCAGCTTTACAGTAGACCGACCCCAGCATTTT. It is translated as CASSFTVDRPQHF.

V usage is TRBV6-5 and J usage is TRBJ2-2; possibly TRBD2 for D (6 bases). CDR1 MNHEY and CDR2 SVGAGI come from the germline V gene. This CDR3 has 15 amino acids. V lost 2 bases to trimming and J lost 3 bases, with 10 bases between them. The CDR3 here is CASSYGTLDTGELFF. The CDR3 DNA reads TGTGCCAGCAGTTACGGGACTTTAGACACCGGGGAGCTGTTTTTT.

This rearrangement joins TRBV21-1 to TRBJ1-6. TRBV21-1 is listed as a pseudogene. CDR3 size: 15 residues. CDR3 region: CASSKALTSNSPLHF. The CDR3 coding sequence is TGTGCCAGCAGCAAAGCGCTGACTTCAAATTCACCCCTCCACTTT.

The CDR3: CASSQTGGSNQPQHF. As DNA, the CDR3 is TGTGCCAGCAGTCAGACAGGGGGTAGCAATCAGCCCCAGCATTTT. This rearrangement joins TRBV2 to TRBJ1-5, with 9 bases fitting TRBD1. This CDR3 is 15 amino acids long. V gave up 5 bases and J gave up 0 bases; unmatched junction bases: 2. CDR1 is SNHLY, CDR2 FYNNEI, per germline. The full variable domain, in which reference TRBV2 and TRBJ1-5 provide the parts outside the CDR3, is EPEVTQTPSHQVTQMGQEVILRCVPISNHLYFYWYRQILGQKVEFLVSFYNNEISEKSEIFDDQFSVERPDGSNFTLKIRSTKLEDSAMYFCASSQTGGSNQPQHFGDGTRLSIL.

This clone was seen just once. The rearrangement uses TRBV5-4 and TRBJ1-2; the D gene is possibly TRBD1 (6 bases). The CDR3 length is 14 residues. V lost 4 bases and J lost 5, with 15 bases in between. Germline CDR1 and CDR2: SGHNT and YYREEE (reference sequence). CDR3 nucleotides: TGTGCCAGCAGCACAGGGCTCAGAGATTATGGCTACACCTTC. Translation: CASSTGLRDYGYTF.

The chain links TRBV27 to TRBJ2-7, with 12 bases fitting TRBD2. V gave up 8 bases and J gave up 2 bases; unmatched junction bases: 19. The CDR3 totals 19 residues. From germline, CDR1 is MNHEY and CDR2 SMNVEV (reference sequence). The CDR3 DNA reads TGTGCCAGCGCCCCCCACCCCCTAGCGGGGGGGCCAAACACCTACGAGCAGTACTTC. It specifies CASAPHPLAGGPNTYEQYF.

This chain uses TRBV5-5 with TRBJ1-2; weak D call: TRBD1 (6 bases). The CDR3 runs to 15 residues. Germline CDR1 and CDR2: SGHKS and YYEKEE (reference sequence). Trimming shortened V by 4 bases and J by 3 bases, and 16 bases separated the two germline ends. The CDR3 protein is CASSPRDTVDYGYTF. CDR3 in DNA: TGTGCCAGCAGCCCCCGGGACACGGTCGACTATGGCTACACCTTC.

The rearrangement links TRBV7-2 to TRBJ1-6; 10 positions match TRBD1. Germline CDR1 SGHTA, CDR2 FQGNSA. The CDR3 is 16 residues long. After removal of 0 bases from V and 12 bases from J, the junction contained 8 bases not matched to a gene. The CDR3 sequence is CASSLASGTGDGPLHF. DNA for the CDR3: TGTGCCAGCAGCTTAGCCTCCGGGACAGGGGATGGACCCCTCCACTTT.

The chain recombines TRBV9 with TRBJ1-5; the D gene is possibly TRBD1 (6 bases). CDR1 and CDR2 (germline): SGDLS, YYNGEE. The CDR3 length is 14 residues. The germline V and J ends were trimmed by 4 bases and 3 bases, with 11 bases remaining between them. In DNA form, the CDR3 reads TGTGCCAGCAGCAGGGGGGGGACCAATCAGCCCCAGCATTTT. Amino acids: CASSRGGTNQPQHF.

The genes are TRBV7-8 and TRBJ1-4; 10 nucleotides agree with TRBD1. The CDR3 has 16 residues. V dropped 4 bases and J dropped 7; count of bases not matched to a gene: 9. Germline V lookup: CDR1 SGHVS, CDR2 FQNEAQ. CDR3 sequence reads: CASSSTRTGGFEKLFF. As DNA, the CDR3 is TGTGCCAGCAGCTCCACCCGGACAGGGGGATTTGAAAAACTGTTTTTT.

The CDR3 bases are TGCGCCAGCAATACCTCCGGGACAGTGAACACTGAAGCTTTCTTT. Its protein is CASNTSGTVNTEAFF. V and J are TRBV23-1 and TRBJ1-1; 7 bases agree with TRBD1. TRBV23-1 is reported as an ORF; its role is uncertain. The length of the CDR3 is 15 residues. V was pared by 7 bases and J by 0 bases, with 8 bases of the junction left unmatched.